The present entry profiles one T cell receptor beta chain with its context. What it binds is unknown. The PCR employed 60 Vbeta primers together with 13 Jbeta primers. Clones were sequenced by immunoSEQ multiplex PCR, and TCRdb holds only the in-frame ones, with some missing. The sample carries roughly 150,000 clones, 65% to 85% recorded once. This sample is part of a study of cytomegalovirus exposure and HLA in healthy donors. Study conclusions and caveats: According to a later analysis, donors in an Asian-associated ancestry cluster reportedly had fewer N-insertions than the 666-donor mean. By HLA locus, TCR association rates varied in a later analysis, with DRB1 showing the most and HLA-C the fewest.

The source is a woman in her fifties or sixties in good health and CMV-seropositive. Material: PBMCs.

The CDR3 protein is CASSPWTGSGEAFF. CDR3 nucleotides: TGTGCCAGCAGTCCGTGGACAGGGAGTGGTGAAGCTTTCTTT. This sequence joins TRBV27 and TRBJ1-1; the match to TRBD1 covers 8 bases. V was clipped by 5 bases and J by 7 bases; unmatched bases: 9. Germline values: CDR1 MNHEY, CDR2 SMNVEV (reference sequence). The CDR3 is made up of 14 amino acids.